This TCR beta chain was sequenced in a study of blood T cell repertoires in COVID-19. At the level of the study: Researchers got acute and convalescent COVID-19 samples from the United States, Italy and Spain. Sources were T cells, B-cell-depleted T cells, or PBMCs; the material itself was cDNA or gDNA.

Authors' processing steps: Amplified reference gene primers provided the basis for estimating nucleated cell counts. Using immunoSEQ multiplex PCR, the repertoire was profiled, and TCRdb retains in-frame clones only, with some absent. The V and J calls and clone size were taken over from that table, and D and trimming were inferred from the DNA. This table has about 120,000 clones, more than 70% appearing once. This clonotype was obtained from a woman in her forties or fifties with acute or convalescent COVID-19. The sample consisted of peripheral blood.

Here the CDR3 reads CASKWTMGLALFF. In DNA, the CDR3 is TGTGCCAGCAAGTGGACTATGGGGTTAGCACTGTTTTTT. The chain is built from TRBV28 and TRBJ1-4, with no clear D. This CDR3 has 13 amino acids. The germline gives CDR1 MDHEN, CDR2 SYDVKM. V lost 7 bases to trimming and J lost 13 bases, with 19 bases between them. Variable domain in full (rest from reference TRBV28 and TRBJ1-4): DVKVTQSSRYLVKRTGEKVFLECVQDMDHENMFWYRQDPGLGLRLIYFSYDVKMKEKGDIPEGYSVSREKKERFSLILESASTNQTSMYLCASKWTMGLALFFGSGTQLSVL.